The subject of this entry is one T cell receptor beta chain. The likely explanation is a read error, given a far larger clone one base away. Other DNA sequences in the same sample also yield this CDR3. As handled by the study authors: Filtering differed because ImmunoSEQ produced junction-only sequences that carried no quality scores. The assay was immunoSEQ multiplex PCR, and TCRdb's table has in-frame clones only and misses some. For V, J and clone size, that table is used; D and trimming come from the DNA. This sample has some 1,100,000 clones; around three quarters occur once, and the top ten carry about 0.52%. The study drew all its donors from Caucasian adults living in Nashville, Tennessee. Negatively enriched CD4+ T cells were divided by CD45RA into naive and memory. This CDR3 has 14 residues. J lost 4 bases, V lost 6 bases, and 5 bases had no gene match. Germline lookup yields CDR1 SNHLY and CDR2 FYNNEI.

The source of the sample is a study of shared clonotypes between healthy human individuals. Looking at the study overall: Three plates each covered CD4 naive and memory; CD8 naive two, CD8 memory one.

The V call is TRBV2, the J call TRBJ2-5, with 10 bases identical to TRBD1. The clonotype comes from a man between 18 and 29 years old in good health. Some clones in this sample may be carry-over from other donors' samples. Specimen: memory CD4+ T cells from PBMCs. The subset was: CD45RA-negative fraction. CDR3 coding DNA: TGTGCCAGCAGCCCTGACAGGGGGCGAGAGACCCAGTACTTC. This translates into CASSPDRGRETQYF.